Listed below are T cell receptor beta chains from one sample, sequenced in a study of T-cell memory formation after mild COVID-19. TCRdb fed the 5' RACE reads into MiXCR, producing one record per CDR3 protein. The sample consists of about 350,000 distinct CDR3 sequences, roughly an eighth of them appearing once. The sequencing sample was made of PBMCs or a T cell subset sorted from them (not recorded which). The receptors derive from a man in his late teens or twenties who had mild COVID-19 (a few samples of this study predate the infection). Cell type and time point are not known. Each CDR3 is given with its conserved first and last residue. A D gene is named only where the DNA matches it firmly. Only some rows state a clone size, as once, few, many or a class for expanded clones.

abundance	v_gene	d_gene	j_gene	CDR3nt	CDR3aa
many	TRBV7-2	-	TRBJ2-7	TGTGCCAGCACCGTCCGAGAAGGCGCGTTCTACGAGCAGTACTTC	CASTVREGAFYEQYF
few	TRBV6-2/TRBV6-3	-	TRBJ1-2	TGTGCCAGCAGTTACGGTGCGGACTATGGCTACACCTTC	CASSYGADYGYTF
-	TRBV11-2	TRBD1	TRBJ1-5	TGTGCCAGCAGCTTTTTACAGGGGAATCAGCCCCAGCATTTT	CASSFLQGNQPQHF
-	TRBV6-2/TRBV6-3	-	TRBJ1-2	TGTGCCAGCAGTGCCTTTGGGGGACCATATGGCTACACCTTC	CASSAFGGPYGYTF
-	TRBV7-9	TRBD1	TRBJ1-2	TGTGCCAGCAGTCAAGCCTCCCAGGGGGCCTACTATGGCTACACCTTC	CASSQASQGAYYGYTF
-	TRBV20-1	TRBD1	TRBJ1-2	TGCAGTGCTAGAACCGCAGGGGGGAATGGCTACACCTTC	CSARTAGGNGYTF
few	TRBV28	-	TRBJ1-1	TGTGCCAGCAGTCCCGGGTATGGAGCTTTCTTT	CASSPGYGAFF
-	TRBV5-1	-	TRBJ1-1	TGCGCCAGCAGCGGCGGACAAGCTGACACTGAAGCTTTCTTT	CASSGGQADTEAFF
-	TRBV4-2	TRBD2	TRBJ2-2	TGTGCCAGCAGCCAAGAATTAACTTTAGCGGGGGGGCTTCACGGGGAGCTGTTTTTT	CASSQELTLAGGLHGELFF
few	TRBV6-5	-	TRBJ1-2	TGTGCCAGCAGTTACATGTTTCGGGTGTTGGGCTACACCTTC	CASSYMFRVLGYTF
-	TRBV7-2	TRBD1	TRBJ1-3	TGTGCCAGCACTCTCGGGACAGGGAGAGGAAACACCATATATTTT	CASTLGTGRGNTIYF
few	TRBV7-9	TRBD1	TRBJ2-2	TGTGCTGTTATTCGAGACAGGGGGTCTATCACCGGGGAGCTGTTTTTT	CAVIRDRGSITGELFF
many	TRBV12-3/TRBV12-4	-	TRBJ2-1	TGTGCCAGCATCAGAGGGGTGGACATTTACAATGAGCAGTTCTTC	CASIRGVDIYNEQFF
many	TRBV7-8	TRBD2	TRBJ2-7	TGTGCCAGCAGTTGGACCGGGACTAGCTACGAGCAGTACTTC	CASSWTGTSYEQYF
many	TRBV6-5	TRBD2	TRBJ2-7	TGTGCCAGCAGTTACTCCGGGGGGGAGCAGTACTTC	CASSYSGGEQYF
few	TRBV2	-	TRBJ2-7	TGTGCCAGCAGCCCACTTGGGCAGGTTAGCTCCTACGAGCAGTACTTC	CASSPLGQVSSYEQYF
many	TRBV10-3	TRBD2	TRBJ2-5	TGTGCCATCGGAACCCTGAGCGGGGCTGAGACCCAGTACTTC	CAIGTLSGAETQYF
-	TRBV7-2	TRBD2	TRBJ2-2	TGTGCCAGCAGCCGGACTAGCGGGGGGGCGAGCGGGGAGCTGTTTTTT	CASSRTSGGASGELFF
-	TRBV10-2	TRBD1	TRBJ1-1	TGCGCCAGCAGTGGACAGGGTAGAGCTTTCTTT	CASSGQGRAFF
few	TRBV7-9	-	TRBJ2-2	TGTGCCAGCGCAGGCCTAGCGAACACCGGGGAGCTGTTTTTT	CASAGLANTGELFF
many	TRBV7-2	-	TRBJ2-5	TGTGCCAGCAGCCAAGGGGCTGCCCAAGAGACCCAGTACTTC	CASSQGAAQETQYF
few	TRBV20-1	-	TRBJ2-1	TGCAGTGCACCCCCACCCTCGTTGCGGGGCGCATATTACAATGAGCAGTTCTTC	CSAPPPSLRGAYYNEQFF
few	TRBV4-2	TRBD1	TRBJ2-6	TGTGCCAGCAGCCAAGAAGGACAGGGTGGGGCCAACGTCCTGACTTTC	CASSQEGQGGANVLTF
many	TRBV4-3	-	TRBJ2-1	TGCGCCAGCAGCCAGGGGATATGGGACAATGAGCAGTTCTTC	CASSQGIWDNEQFF
-	TRBV5-1	TRBD1	TRBJ2-3	TGCGCCAGCAGCTTACCGGGACAGGGGGGAGATACGCAGTATTTT	CASSLPGQGGDTQYF
few	TRBV7-9	TRBD1	TRBJ1-2	TGTGCCAGCAGCCCTTGGACAGGGGAAGATGGCTACACCTTC	CASSPWTGEDGYTF
-	TRBV4-3	-	TRBJ1-2	TGCGCCAGCAGCCAAGACCTTAGGGGTCGCTATGGCTACACCTTC	CASSQDLRGRYGYTF
-	TRBV7-2	TRBD1	TRBJ1-1	TGTGCCAGCAGCTTCAGGGGGCGTAGCACTGAAGCTTTCTTT	CASSFRGRSTEAFF
few	TRBV7-2	-	TRBJ2-3	TGTGCCAGCAGAAGCGCCCCTCCTGATACGCAGTATTTT	CASRSAPPDTQYF
-	TRBV7-2	-	TRBJ2-2	TGTGCCAGCAGCTCAACGGGACATTCGAACACCGGGGAGCTGTTTTTT	CASSSTGHSNTGELFF
-	TRBV2	-	TRBJ1-1	TGTGCCAGCAGCCGGGACGGGGACGGCGAAGCTTTCTTT	CASSRDGDGEAFF
-	TRBV11-2	-	TRBJ1-2	TGTGCCAGCAGGCCCTCGGACACTTTCTATGGCTACACCTTC	CASRPSDTFYGYTF
-	TRBV11-2	-	TRBJ2-5	TGTGCCAGCAGCAACAGGCCCGTTGGGAGTCGGACCCAGTACTTC	CASSNRPVGSRTQYF
-	TRBV5-1	-	TRBJ2-1	TGCGCCAGCAGGACTCCCAGGGGTTCAGGATACAATGAGCAGTTCTTC	CASRTPRGSGYNEQFF
-	TRBV20-1	-	TRBJ1-5	TGCAGTGCTAACCCCTTGTCTGACAATCAGCCCCAGCATTTT	CSANPLSDNQPQHF
many	TRBV6-2/TRBV6-3	-	TRBJ2-5	TGTGCCAGCACCCTGACGGAACAAGAGACCCAGTACTTC	CASTLTEQETQYF
-	TRBV4-2	-	TRBJ2-7	TGTGCCAGCAGCCGAGAGCAGAGCTCCTACGAGCAGTACTTC	CASSREQSSYEQYF
many	TRBV28	-	TRBJ2-1	TGTGCCAGCAGTCAAATAGATGAGCAGTTCTTC	CASSQIDEQFF
-	TRBV6-5	-	TRBJ2-2	TGTGCCAGCAGTTACTCCCCTGGCGGGGCCGGGGAGCTGTTTTTT	CASSYSPGGAGELFF
-	TRBV7-3	-	TRBJ2-4	TGTGCCAGCAGCCTATACAGTGGGGGCGGAATTCAGTACTTC	CASSLYSGGGIQYF
-	TRBV12-3/TRBV12-4	-	TRBJ2-2	TGTGCCAGCAGTCCCTACCGGCCGCGCACCGGGGAGCTGTTTTTT	CASSPYRPRTGELFF
few	TRBV12-3/TRBV12-4	-	TRBJ2-3	TGTGCCAGCCTACTCGGACAGAGCACAGATACGCAGTATTTT	CASLLGQSTDTQYF
-	TRBV6-1	-	TRBJ1-4	TGTGCCAGCAGTGAATCCGACAGTCTTACTTTTGAAAAACTGTTTTTT	CASSESDSLTFEKLFF
-	TRBV4-3	-	TRBJ2-1	TGCGCCAGCAGCCAAGCCGTAGGTTCGGCGGGTAGAATGGATGAGCAGTTCTTC	CASSQAVGSAGRMDEQFF
-	TRBV12-3/TRBV12-4	TRBD1	TRBJ2-7	TGTGCCAGCGCAACAGGGGGCTACGAGCAGTACTTC	CASATGGYEQYF
few	TRBV2	-	TRBJ2-7	TGTGCCAGCAGCAGGGAAAAATACGAGCAGTACTTC	CASSREKYEQYF
few	TRBV18	-	TRBJ2-3	TGTGCCAGCTCACCGTTGATAGACCCCACAGATACGCAGTATTTT	CASSPLIDPTDTQYF
-	TRBV24-1	-	TRBJ1-5	TGTGCCACCAGTGACGGGGCTAGCAATCAGCCCCAGCATTTT	CATSDGASNQPQHF
-	TRBV11-2	-	TRBJ1-4	TGTGCCAGCAGCTTCCCAACCGAACTAAAACTGTTTTTT	CASSFPTELKLFF
-	TRBV7-9	-	TRBJ1-1	TGTGCCAGCAGTAGAGTGGGCACTGAAGCTTTCTTT	CASSRVGTEAFF
-	TRBV6-2/TRBV6-3	-	TRBJ1-2	TGTGCCAGTACGGACTCCGGGACCTTCTATGGCTACACCTTC	CASTDSGTFYGYTF
-	TRBV7-2	-	TRBJ1-5	TGTGCCAGCAGCTTAGCCGCAAGGAGCAATCAGCCCCAGCATTTT	CASSLAARSNQPQHF